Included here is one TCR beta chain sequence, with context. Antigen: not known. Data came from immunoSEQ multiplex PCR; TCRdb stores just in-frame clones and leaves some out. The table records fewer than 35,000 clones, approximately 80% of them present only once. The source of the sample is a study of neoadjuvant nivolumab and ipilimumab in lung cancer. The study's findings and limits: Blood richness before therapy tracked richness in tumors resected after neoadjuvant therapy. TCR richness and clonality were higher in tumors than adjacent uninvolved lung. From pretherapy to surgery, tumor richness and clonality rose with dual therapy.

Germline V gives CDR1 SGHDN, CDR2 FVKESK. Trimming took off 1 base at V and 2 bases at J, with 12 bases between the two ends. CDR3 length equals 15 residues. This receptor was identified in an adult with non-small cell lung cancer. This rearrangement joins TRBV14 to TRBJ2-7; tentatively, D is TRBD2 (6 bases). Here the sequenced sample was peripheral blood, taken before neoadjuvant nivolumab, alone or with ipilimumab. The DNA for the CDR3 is TGTGCCAGCAGCCAAGGAGCGGGCGGAACCTACGAGCAGTACTTC. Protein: CASSQGAGGTYEQYF.